These 10 T cell receptor beta chains share one sample of origin, sequenced in a study of T cells in Graves' hyperthyroidism and ophthalmopathy. TCR beta CDR3 regions were amplified from RNA. First-round RT-PCR of the TCR CDR3 relied on the HTBI primer set. A single record per CDR3 protein comes from TCRdb applying MiXCR to the multiplex PCR reads. The sample holds nearly 600,000 distinct CDR3 sequences; around 13% are singletons and the top ten take under 7%. The sample comprised blood. These receptors originate from a woman aged 25 to 39 with Graves' hyperthyroidism that later progressed to Graves' ophthalmopathy.

This clonotype was observed many times. The chain is built from TRBV5-1 and TRBJ1-1, with D uncertain. The V gene lost 4 bases and the J gene lost 7 bases, with 14 bases spanning the gap. The CDR3 length is 13 residues. Looked up from germline, CDR1 is SGHRS and CDR2 is YFSETQ. The CDR3 region is CASSNGAAREAFF. The CDR3 DNA reads TGCGCCAGCAGCAACGGAGCCGCTCGTGAAGCTTTCTTT. Full variable domain (rest looked up from reference TRBV5-1 and TRBJ1-1): KAGVTQTPRYLIKTRGQQVTLSCSPISGHRSVSWYQQTPGQGLQFLFEYFSETQRNKGNFPGRFSGRQFSNSRSEMNVSTLELGDSALYLCASSNGAAREAFFGQGTRLTVV.

This sequence joins TRBV7-9 and TRBJ1-2, with 7 positions matching TRBD1. The CDR3 is made up of 15 amino acids. The V segment lost 1 base and the J segment 7 bases; nucleotides outside the gene matches: 9. Germline assignment: CDR1 SEHNR and CDR2 FQNEAQ (reference sequence). CDR3 residues: CASSLDGTALGGYTF. The CDR3 DNA follows: TGTGCCAGCAGCTTAGACGGGACAGCCCTTGGTGGCTACACCTTC.

To note about this clonotype: A much larger clone sits a single nucleotide away, making a read error possible. Since the CDR3 does not end with the conserved phenylalanine or tryptophan, this likely comes from a read error. The chain employs TRBV5-1 and TRBJ2-2; no definite D call. Trimming took off 4 bases at V and 5 bases at J, with 6 bases between the two ends. Germline V gives CDR1 SGHRS, CDR2 YFSETQ. CDR3 length: 12 amino acids. CDR3: CASSTKTGELFV. The CDR3 nucleotides are TGCGCCAGCAGCACCAAGACCGGGGAGCTGTTTGTT.

The sample holds many counts of this clonotype. V is TRBV28 and J is TRBJ1-1, with a tentative D call TRBD1 (6 bases). This CDR3 comprises 11 residues. Per the germline V gene, CDR1 is MDHEN and CDR2 is SYDVKM. Trimming stripped 6 bases from V and 10 bases from J, with 12 bases between. The CDR3 bases are TGTGCCAGCAGAGCCGGGACATTAGCTTTCTTT. Its translation: CASRAGTLAFF.

This clonotype was detected many times. This chain joins TRBV6-1 and TRBJ1-1; a possible D gene is TRBD1 (5 bases). CDR3 length: 13 residues. The V gene lost 6 bases and the J gene lost 3 bases, with 11 bases spanning the gap. Per the germline V gene, CDR1 is MNHNS and CDR2 is SASEGT. CDR3: CASSLDKYTEAFF. The CDR3 DNA follows: TGTGCCAGCAGCCTGGACAAATACACTGAAGCTTTCTTT.

The table lists this clonotype with many counts. This rearrangement joins TRBV24-1 to TRBJ1-4; 10 bases align to TRBD1. The germline CDR1 and CDR2 sequences are KGHDR and SFDVKD. The trim removed 4 bases at V and 10 bases at J, leaving 8 bases unmatched. CDR3 length: 15 residues. The CDR3 loop is CATSENTDRGAKLFF. The CDR3 coding sequence is TGTGCCACCAGTGAAAACACGGACAGGGGGGCAAAACTGTTTTTT.

This clonotype was picked up many times. The chain uses TRBV30 and TRBJ1-1, with D unclear. Between the trimmed V and J ends, which lost 0 bases and 4 bases, there was a span of 9 bases. Germline-derived CDR1 and CDR2 are GTSNPN and SVGIG (reference sequence). The CDR3 extends over 13 amino acids. In DNA, the CDR3 is TGTGCCTGGAGTGTACAAAGTGCCACTGAAGCTTTCTTT. Amino acid sequence: CAWSVQSATEAFF.

At least ten counts were recorded for this clonotype. In DNA form, the CDR3 reads TGTGCCACCGCAGATCGGAAACAGGGTGAAACTGAAGCTTTCTTT. Encoded protein: CATADRKQGETEAFF. This sequence joins TRBV6-1 and TRBJ1-1; D might be TRBD1 (6 bases). Germline V gene data show CDR1 as MNHNS and CDR2 as SASEGT. There are 15 residues in the CDR3. The V end was cut by 10 bases, the J end by 5 bases, with 23 bases between.

The rearrangement uses TRBV19 and TRBJ1-2, with D possibly matching TRBD1 (5 bases). The V and J ends lost 1 base and 4 bases respectively, with 13 bases between them. The CDR3 consists of 15 residues. Germline CDR1 and CDR2: LNHDA and SQIVND (reference sequence). The CDR3 sequence: CASSIVGAELYGYTF. CDR3 bases: TGTGCCAGTAGTATAGTTGGGGCGGAACTCTATGGCTACACCTTC.

This clonotype was observed a handful of times. The rearrangement joins TRBV4-2 to TRBJ2-5, with 8 bases lining up with TRBD1. The CDR3 contains 14 residues. Germline CDR1 is LGHNA and CDR2 is YNFKEQ. The V gene end was trimmed by 6 bases and the J gene end by 7 bases; junction bases not matched to a gene: 10. The CDR3 DNA reads as TGTGCCAGCAGAACGACAGGGGAGGTTGGGACCCAGTACTTC. Its protein product is CASRTTGEVGTQYF.